Below, 30 T cell receptor beta chains from the same sample are listed, as sequenced in a study of cytomegalovirus exposure and HLA in healthy donors. The protocol was immunoSEQ multiplex PCR, while the TCRdb copy is restricted to in-frame clones and leaves out a portion. The table lists approximately 160,000 clones, about 82% of them singletons. Sequencing used PBMCs. These receptors were collected from a man under 40 in good health and CMV-seropositive.

This chain uses TRBV6-5 with TRBJ2-3, with 8 bases aligning to TRBD2. This CDR3 has 15 residues. Looked up from germline, CDR1 is MNHEY and CDR2 is SVGAGI. J lost 2 bases, V lost 7 bases, and 8 bases had no gene match. The DNA of the CDR3 is TGTGCCAGCAAAGGCGGGGGGACTTTCACAGATACGCAGTATTTT. Translation: CASKGGGTFTDTQYF.

V is TRBV14 and J is TRBJ2-5; D perhaps matches TRBD2 (6 bases). Germline assignment: CDR1 SGHDN and CDR2 FVKESK. V lost 0 bases to trimming and J lost 5 bases, with 13 bases between them. The CDR3 has 15 amino acids. CDR3 DNA: TGTGCCAGCAGCCAAGATCTACTAGCTTTGGAGACCCAGTACTTC. Its protein product is CASSQDLLALETQYF.

CDR3 nucleotide sequence: TGTGCCAGCAGCTTAGGGACTAGCGGCGGGGAGCTGTTTTTT. Translating gives CASSLGTSGGELFF. This rearrangement joins TRBV5-6 to TRBJ2-2; the match to TRBD2 covers 11 bases. The CDR3 contains 14 residues. Germline CDR1 SGHDT, CDR2 YYEEEE. The junction had 1 base not matched to a gene; V was cut back by 2 bases and J by 7 bases.

This chain joins TRBV11-3 and TRBJ2-2, with TRBD2 matching 8 bases. This CDR3 is 15 amino acids long. Germline trimming cut 1 base from V and 4 bases from J; bases unmatched to any gene: 2. Germline V CDR1 and CDR2: SGHNT, YENEEA. Written as DNA, the CDR3 is TGTGCCAGCAGCTTAGCCCGGGGGGGCACCGGGGAGCTGTTTTTT. Translation: CASSLARGGTGELFF. Full variable domain (remainder filled in from reference TRBV11-3 and TRBJ2-2): EAGVVQSPRYKIIEKKQPVAFWCNPISGHNTLYWYLQNLGQGPELLIRYENEEAVDDSQLPKDRFSAERLKGVDSTLKIQPAELGDSAVYLCASSLARGGTGELFFGEGSRLTVL.

This clone showed up just a few times. This chain links TRBV6-5 with TRBJ1-2; no definite D call. The CDR3 loop spans 15 amino acids. The germline gives CDR1 MNHEY, CDR2 SVGAGI. Trimming cost V 2 bases and J 7 bases, with 17 bases left between them. The CDR3 is CASSYSETGSIGYTF. CDR3 nucleotides: TGTGCCAGCAGTTACAGCGAGACGGGTTCTATTGGCTACACCTTC.

The chain is built from TRBV7-2 and TRBJ2-7; the match to TRBD2 covers 10 bases. Per the germline V gene, CDR1 is SGHTA and CDR2 is FQGNSA. This CDR3 contains 18 residues. Germline trimming cut 4 bases from V and 7 bases from J; bases unmatched to any gene: 19. The CDR3 nucleotides are TGTGCCAGCAGCTCCTACCCTGTGGTAGCGGGGGGACGACGTGAGCAGTACTTC. Amino acids: CASSSYPVVAGGRREQYF.

CDR3 nucleotide sequence: TGTGCCAGCAGCCTAACACAGGGGATGAACACTGAAGCTTTCTTT. This gives the protein CASSLTQGMNTEAFF. V usage is TRBV7-9 and J usage is TRBJ1-1, with 7 positions matching TRBD1. Germline lookup yields CDR1 SEHNR and CDR2 FQNEAQ (reference sequence). The CDR3 has 15 residues. Trimming cost V 5 bases and J 0 bases; bases outside gene matches: 6.

This chain links TRBV5-8 with TRBJ2-7; D unclear. CDR1 and CDR2 (germline): SGHTS, YDEGEE. The CDR3 sequence is 12 residues long. The V gene lost 2 bases and the J gene lost 3 bases, with 6 bases spanning the gap. The CDR3 loop reads CASSFRGYEQYF. Written as DNA, the CDR3 is TGTGCCAGCAGCTTCAGAGGCTACGAGCAGTACTTC. Full variable domain (remainder filled in from reference TRBV5-8 and TRBJ2-7): EAGVTQSPTHLIKTRGQQATLRCSPISGHTSVYWYQQALGLGLQFLLWYDEGEERNRGNFPPRFSGRQFPNYSSELNVNALELEDSALYLCASSFRGYEQYFGPGTRLTVT.

This chain links TRBV4-3 with TRBJ2-2, with TRBD2 as a possible D gene (5 bases). Between the trimmed V and J ends, which lost 7 bases and 7 bases, there was a span of 16 bases. Germline loops: CDR1 LGHNA, CDR2 YSLEER. This CDR3 region has 14 residues. The CDR3 DNA follows: TGCGCCAGCAAACCAGAACTAGTCAACGGGGAGCTGTTTTTT. Its protein product is CASKPELVNGELFF.

The chain employs TRBV6-5 and TRBJ1-1; the D gene is possibly TRBD1 (6 bases). V was clipped by 6 bases and J by 1 base, with 6 bases between them. The germline V gene encodes CDR1 MNHEY and CDR2 SVGAGI. The CDR3 length is 12 residues. The CDR3 bases are TGTGCCAGCAGGACAGGGAACACTGAAGCTTTCTTT. Translated: CASRTGNTEAFF.

Here the CDR3 DNA reads TGTGCCACCTTTTCCGGGGGAAACCAAGAGACCCAGTACTTC. As protein: CATFSGGNQETQYF. The V gene is TRBV6-1, the J gene TRBJ2-5; a possible D gene is TRBD2 (6 bases). Deletions cut 10 bases from V and 0 bases from J, with 15 bases between. Germline V gene sequence: CDR1 MNHNS, CDR2 SASEGT. The CDR3 length is 14 residues.

This clone has only one observation. The gene calls are TRBV7-2 and TRBJ1-1; 7 bases fit TRBD1. V shed 8 bases and J 1 base; nucleotides not matched to a gene: 1. The germline CDR1 and CDR2 sequences are SGHTA and FQGNSA. The CDR3 contains 12 residues. This CDR3 is CASRTGNTEAFF. DNA for the CDR3: TGTGCCAGCCGGACAGGGAACACTGAAGCTTTCTTT.

The chain joins TRBV7-3 to TRBJ1-2, with TRBD1 matching over 7 bases. V lost 0 bases, J lost 0 bases, and 1 base stayed unmatched. Per germline, CDR1 SGHTA and CDR2 FQGTGA. This CDR3 contains 15 residues. CDR3 DNA: TGTGCCAGCAGCTTAACAGGGGGCTCTAACTATGGCTACACCTTC. This encodes CASSLTGGSNYGYTF. The complete variable domain, with remaining parts taken from reference TRBV7-3 and TRBJ1-2, reads GAGVSQTPSNKVTEKGKYVELRCDPISGHTALYWYRQSLGQGPEFLIYFQGTGAADDSGLPNDRFFAVRPEGSVSTLKIQRTERGDSAVYLCASSLTGGSNYGYTFGSGTRLTVV.

The rearrangement uses TRBV6-6 and TRBJ2-7, with a weak D call TRBD1 (8 bases). The CDR3 length is 13 residues. Trimming pared 6 bases from V and 7 bases from J, leaving 16 bases between. Germline CDR1 is MNHNY and CDR2 is SVGAGI (reference sequence). The CDR3 region is CASRSGQGGEQYF. The CDR3 bases are TGTGCCAGCAGATCTGGACAGGGAGGGGAGCAGTACTTC.

This chain links TRBV5-6 with TRBJ2-7, with a weak D call TRBD1 (6 bases). The V gene's germline CDR1 is SGHDT and CDR2 YYEEEE. The CDR3 spans 12 residues. The ends were cut back, 0 bases at V and 6 bases at J, with 7 bases in the middle. The CDR3 coding sequence is TGTGCCAGCAGCTTGGAGGACAGCGAGCAGTACTTC. Protein sequence: CASSLEDSEQYF. The full variable domain, with the rest looked up from reference TRBV5-6 and TRBJ2-7, is DAGVTQSPTHLIKTRGQQVTLRCSPKSGHDTVSWYQQALGQGPQFIFQYYEEEERQRGNFPDRFSGHQFPNYSSELNVNALLLGDSALYLCASSLEDSEQYFGPGTRLTVT.

The chain combines TRBV29-1 with TRBJ1-5; 10 nucleotides agree with TRBD1. Losses at the gene ends were 4 bases for V and 8 bases for J; bases not matched to a gene: 14. Looked up from germline, CDR1 is SQVTM and CDR2 is ANQGSEA. CDR3 length equals 16 residues. The chain's CDR3 is CSVVLLGQGSSEPQHF. CDR3 nucleotides: TGCAGCGTTGTCCTACTGGGACAGGGGAGTTCGGAGCCCCAGCATTTT. Variable domain in full (rest from reference TRBV29-1 and TRBJ1-5): SAVISQKPSRDICQRGTSLTIQCQVDSQVTMMFWYRQQPGQSLTLIATANQGSEATYESGFVIDKFPISRPNLTFSTLTVSNMSPEDSSIYLCSVVLLGQGSSEPQHFGDGTRLSIL.

This chain links TRBV6-5 with TRBJ2-2; perhaps TRBD1 as D (5 bases). The germline CDR1 and CDR2 sequences are MNHEY and SVGAGI. The ends were cut back, 6 bases at V and 6 bases at J, with 17 bases in the middle. The CDR3 has 15 residues. The CDR3: CASSLGRAGSGELFF. As DNA, the CDR3 is TGTGCCAGCAGCCTCGGCAGGGCAGGATCCGGGGAGCTGTTTTTT.

The chain employs TRBV10-2 and TRBJ1-5; D gene unclear. Germline V gives CDR1 WSHSY, CDR2 SAAADI. V lost 8 bases to trimming and J lost 0 bases, with 11 bases between them. The CDR3 sequence is 14 residues long. The DNA for the CDR3 is TGCGCCAGCGAGGCGGGATATAGCAATCAGCCCCAGCATTTT. Translating it yields CASEAGYSNQPQHF.

This clone appeared once. The gene calls are TRBV11-2 and TRBJ1-1, with D perhaps TRBD1 (6 bases). The CDR3 is 14 residues long. V was clipped by 5 bases and J by 4 bases, with 14 bases between them. The germline V gene has CDR1 SGHAT and CDR2 FQNNGV. The CDR3: CASSLRQVVTEAFF. The CDR3 DNA reads TGTGCCAGCAGCCTCCGACAGGTGGTCACTGAAGCTTTCTTT.

The genes are TRBV7-6 and TRBJ1-1, with unresolved D. Germline loops: CDR1 SGHVS, CDR2 FNYEAQ. There are 13 residues in the CDR3. Trimming left V 0 bases short and J 5 bases short, with 7 bases between. The CDR3 here is CASSLALWTEAFF. The DNA of the CDR3 is TGTGCCAGCAGCTTAGCGCTATGGACTGAAGCTTTCTTT.

The genes are TRBV4-1 and TRBJ2-7, with a tentative D call TRBD1 (7 bases). This CDR3 comprises 16 residues. Germline V CDR1 and CDR2: MGHRA, YSYEKL. The V and J ends lost 2 bases and 2 bases respectively, with 16 bases between them. The CDR3 DNA follows: TGCGCCAGCAGCCAACGCGGGACAGCTGAAGCCTACGAGCAGTACTTC. Encoded protein: CASSQRGTAEAYEQYF.

This clone was counted a few times. This CDR3 is also generated by other DNA sequences in the sample. This chain uses TRBV7-2 with TRBJ2-7; D uncertain. Trimming took 0 bases from V and 4 from J, leaving 10 bases between them. CDR3 length: 14 amino acids. Germline V gene data show CDR1 as SGHTA and CDR2 as FQGNSA. The CDR3, as DNA: TGTGCCAGCAGCTTAGCGGCAGGTGCTTACGAGCAGTACTTC. Its protein product is CASSLAAGAYEQYF.

In DNA form, the CDR3 reads TGCGCCAGCAGCCAAGATGGCCCCCTACGGGGGGGCCCAGATACGCAGTATTTT. The encoded protein is CASSQDGPLRGGPDTQYF. The rearrangement links TRBV4-3 to TRBJ2-3; 8 bases line up with TRBD2. The germline CDR1 and CDR2 sequences are LGHNA and YSLEER. Unmatched junction bases numbered 12, after V lost 0 bases and J lost 4 bases. This CDR3 region has 18 residues.

The genes are TRBV7-6 and TRBJ2-1; 9 nucleotides match TRBD1. This CDR3 is built from 16 residues. CDR1 and CDR2 (germline): SGHVS, FNYEAQ. J lost 0 bases, V lost 5 bases, and 5 bases had no gene match. The CDR3 reads CASSLEDRGSYNEQFF. In nucleotides, the CDR3 is TGTGCCAGCAGCCTCGAGGACAGGGGCTCCTACAATGAGCAGTTCTTC.

V gene TRBV6-5 combines with J gene TRBJ2-7; TRBD1 agrees at 11 bases. Germline CDR1 MNHEY, CDR2 SVGAGI. The ends lost 2 bases at V and 3 bases at J; junction bases unmatched: 0. The CDR3 has 14 residues. Written as DNA, the CDR3 is TGTGCCAGCAGTTACGGGACAGGGGGCTACGAGCAGTACTTC. Translated: CASSYGTGGYEQYF.

The J gene is TRBJ2-1, the V gene TRBV5-1; D might be TRBD2 (6 bases). CDR1 is SGHRS, CDR2 YFSETQ, per germline. Trimming removed 6 bases at V and 7 bases at J, with 17 bases between. The CDR3 spans 14 residues. CDR3 coding DNA: TGCGCCAGCACAACCGGGATTGGGGGGAATGAGCAGTTCTTC. This translates into CASTTGIGGNEQFF.

V usage is TRBV19 and J usage is TRBJ1-2; TRBD1 matches 8 bases. V shed 5 bases and J 1 base; nucleotides not matched to a gene: 12. CDR3 size: 17 residues. Germline CDR1 and CDR2: LNHDA and SQIVND (reference sequence). The CDR3 here is CASSATGASTVNYGYTF. The CDR3 coding sequence is TGTGCCAGTAGTGCGACAGGGGCGTCAACTGTTAACTATGGCTACACCTTC.

J is TRBJ2-6 and V is TRBV6-4; the D is unclear. There are 15 residues in the CDR3. Germline V CDR1 and CDR2: MRHNA, SNTAGT. V was cut by 0 bases and J by 0 bases, with 3 bases left in between. The CDR3: CASSDSHSGANVLTF. The CDR3 DNA follows: TGTGCCAGCAGTGACTCACACTCTGGGGCCAACGTCCTGACTTTC.

The chain couples TRBV10-1 to TRBJ1-6; D gene ambiguous. V lost 11 bases and J 10 bases, leaving 9 bases between the germline ends. Germline V gene lookup returns CDR1 WNHNN and CDR2 SYGVQD (reference sequence). The CDR3 runs to 10 residues. The DNA of the CDR3 is TGCGCCGGAGATCCCTCACCCCTCCACTTT. Its protein is CAGDPSPLHF.

This clone was observed once. The chain combines TRBV30 with TRBJ2-5; perhaps TRBD1 as D (7 bases). This CDR3 region has 14 residues. Germline CDR1 is GTSNPN and CDR2 is SVGIG (reference sequence). V dropped 1 base and J dropped 4 bases, with 13 bases sitting between them. The CDR3 spells CAWSAGGTGETQYF. CDR3 nucleotides: TGTGCCTGGAGTGCAGGGGGGACGGGAGAGACCCAGTACTTC.